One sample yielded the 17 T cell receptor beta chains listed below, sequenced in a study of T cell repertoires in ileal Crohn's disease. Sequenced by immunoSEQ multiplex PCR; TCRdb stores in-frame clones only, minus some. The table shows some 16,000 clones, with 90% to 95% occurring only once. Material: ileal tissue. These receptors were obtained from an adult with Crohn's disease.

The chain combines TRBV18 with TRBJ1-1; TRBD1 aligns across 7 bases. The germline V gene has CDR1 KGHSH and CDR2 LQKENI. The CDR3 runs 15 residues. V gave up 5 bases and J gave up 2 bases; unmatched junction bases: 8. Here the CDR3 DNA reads TGTGCCAGCTCAGCGGGACAGATACCTAACACTGAAGCTTTCTTT. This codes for CASSAGQIPNTEAFF.

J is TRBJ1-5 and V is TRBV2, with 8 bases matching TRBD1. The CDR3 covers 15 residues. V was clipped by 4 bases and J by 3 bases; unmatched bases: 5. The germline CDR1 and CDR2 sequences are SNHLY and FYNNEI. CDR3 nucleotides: TGTGCCAGCAGTGCAGGGGGCCAGGACAATCAGCCCCAGCATTTT. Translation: CASSAGGQDNQPQHF. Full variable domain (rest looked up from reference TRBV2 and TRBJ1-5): EPEVTQTPSHQVTQMGQEVILRCVPISNHLYFYWYRQILGQKVEFLVSFYNNEISEKSEIFDDQFSVERPDGSNFTLKIRSTKLEDSAMYFCASSAGGQDNQPQHFGDGTRLSIL.

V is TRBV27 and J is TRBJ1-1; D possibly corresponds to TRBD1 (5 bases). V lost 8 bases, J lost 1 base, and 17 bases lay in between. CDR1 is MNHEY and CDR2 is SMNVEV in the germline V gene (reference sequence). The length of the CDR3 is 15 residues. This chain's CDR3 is CASRILGGTNTEAFF. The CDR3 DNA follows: TGTGCCAGCCGGATTCTGGGGGGGACGAACACTGAAGCTTTCTTT.

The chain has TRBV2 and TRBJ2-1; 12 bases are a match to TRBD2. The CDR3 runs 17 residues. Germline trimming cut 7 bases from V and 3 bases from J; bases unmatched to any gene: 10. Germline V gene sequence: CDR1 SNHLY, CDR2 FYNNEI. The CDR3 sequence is CASTGVLAGGIYNEQFF. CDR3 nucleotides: TGTGCCAGCACGGGCGTCCTAGCGGGGGGGATCTACAATGAGCAGTTCTTC.

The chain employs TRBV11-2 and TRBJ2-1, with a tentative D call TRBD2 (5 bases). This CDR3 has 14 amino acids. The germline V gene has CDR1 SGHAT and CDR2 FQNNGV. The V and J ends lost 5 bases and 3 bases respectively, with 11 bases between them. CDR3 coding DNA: TGTGCCAGCAGCCTAGGAGCGGTCTACAATGAGCAGTTCTTC. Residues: CASSLGAVYNEQFF.

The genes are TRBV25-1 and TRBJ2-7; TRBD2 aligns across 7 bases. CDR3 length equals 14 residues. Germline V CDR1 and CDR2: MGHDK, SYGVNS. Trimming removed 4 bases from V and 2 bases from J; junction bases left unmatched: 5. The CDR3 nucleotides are TGTGCCAGCAGTGCTCGACTAGCCCCCTACGAGCAGTACTTC. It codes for CASSARLAPYEQYF.

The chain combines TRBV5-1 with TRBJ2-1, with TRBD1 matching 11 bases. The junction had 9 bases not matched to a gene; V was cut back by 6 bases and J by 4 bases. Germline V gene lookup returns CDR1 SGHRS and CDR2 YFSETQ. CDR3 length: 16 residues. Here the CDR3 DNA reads TGCGCCAGCACCAGTGGACAGGGGGCATTTTACAATGAGCAGTTCTTC. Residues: CASTSGQGAFYNEQFF. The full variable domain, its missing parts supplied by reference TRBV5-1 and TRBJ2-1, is KAGVTQTPRYLIKTRGQQVTLSCSPISGHRSVSWYQQTPGQGLQFLFEYFSETQRNKGNFPGRFSGRQFSNSRSEMNVSTLELGDSALYLCASTSGQGAFYNEQFFGPGTRLTVL.

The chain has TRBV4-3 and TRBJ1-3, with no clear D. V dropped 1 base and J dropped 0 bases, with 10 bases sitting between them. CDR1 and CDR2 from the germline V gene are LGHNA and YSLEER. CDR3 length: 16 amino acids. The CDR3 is CASSQGIADSGNTIYF. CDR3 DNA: TGCGCCAGCAGCCAAGGGATAGCCGACTCTGGAAACACCATATATTTT.

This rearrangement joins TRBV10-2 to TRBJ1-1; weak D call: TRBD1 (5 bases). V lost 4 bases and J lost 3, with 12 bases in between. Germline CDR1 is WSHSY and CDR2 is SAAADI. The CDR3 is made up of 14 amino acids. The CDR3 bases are TGCGCCAGCAGTGCGGTGGGGCTACACACTGAAGCTTTCTTT. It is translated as CASSAVGLHTEAFF.

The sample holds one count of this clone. The DNA of the CDR3 is TGTGCCAGCAGCCTGACTAGCGGGGGTGACAATGAGCAGTTCTTC. Translation gives CASSLTSGGDNEQFF. The J gene is TRBJ2-1, the V gene TRBV4-2, with TRBD2 matching over 12 bases. The CDR3 consists of 15 residues. CDR1 and CDR2 (germline): LGHNA, YNFKEQ. The trim removed 4 bases at V and 5 bases at J, leaving 3 bases unmatched.

DNA for the CDR3: TGTGCCAGTAGTTTACGTCCCGGGACAGGGCCCGGGGAGCTGTTTTTT. This sequence encodes CASSLRPGTGPGELFF. The gene calls are TRBV19 and TRBJ2-2; TRBD1 aligns across 9 bases. V was clipped by 5 bases and J by 6 bases; unmatched bases: 10. The germline CDR1 and CDR2 sequences are LNHDA and SQIVND (reference sequence). CDR3 length: 16 amino acids. Variable domain in full (rest from reference TRBV19 and TRBJ2-2): DGGITQSPKYLFRKEGQNVTLSCEQNLNHDAMYWYRQDPGQGLRLIYYSQIVNDFQKGDIAEGYSVSREKKESFPLTVTSAQKNPTAFYLCASSLRPGTGPGELFFGEGSRLTVL.

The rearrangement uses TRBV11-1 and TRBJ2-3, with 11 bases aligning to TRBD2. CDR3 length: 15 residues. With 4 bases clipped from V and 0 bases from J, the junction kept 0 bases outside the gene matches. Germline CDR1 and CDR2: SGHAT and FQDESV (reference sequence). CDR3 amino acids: CASSWTSGSTDTQYF. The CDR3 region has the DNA TGTGCCAGCAGCTGGACTAGCGGGAGCACAGATACGCAGTATTTT. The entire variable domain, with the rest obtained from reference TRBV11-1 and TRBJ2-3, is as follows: EAEVAQSPRYKITEKSQAVAFWCDPISGHATLYWYRQILGQGPELLVQFQDESVVDDSQLPKDRFSAERLKGVDSTLKIQPAELGDSAMYLCASSWTSGSTDTQYFGPGTRLTVL.

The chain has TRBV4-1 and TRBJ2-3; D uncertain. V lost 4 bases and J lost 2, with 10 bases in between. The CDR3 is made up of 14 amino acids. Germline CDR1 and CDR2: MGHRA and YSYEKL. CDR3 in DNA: TGCGCCAGCAGCCCGAACAGATACACAGATACGCAGTATTTT. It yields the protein CASSPNRYTDTQYF.

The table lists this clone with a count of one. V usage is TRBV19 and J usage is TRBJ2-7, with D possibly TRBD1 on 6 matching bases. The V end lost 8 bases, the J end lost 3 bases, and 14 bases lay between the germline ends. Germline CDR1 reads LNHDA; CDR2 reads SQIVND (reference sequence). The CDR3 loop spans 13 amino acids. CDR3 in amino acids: CASSHVQGYEQYF. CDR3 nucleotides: TGTGCCAGTTCCCATGTACAGGGCTACGAGCAGTACTTC.

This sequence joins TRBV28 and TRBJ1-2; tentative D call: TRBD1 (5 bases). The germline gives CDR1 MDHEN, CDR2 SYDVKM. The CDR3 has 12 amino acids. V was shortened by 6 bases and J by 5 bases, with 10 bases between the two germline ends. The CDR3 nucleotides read TGTGCCAGCAGATCGGGGGGTTATGGCTACACCTTC. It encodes CASRSGGYGYTF.

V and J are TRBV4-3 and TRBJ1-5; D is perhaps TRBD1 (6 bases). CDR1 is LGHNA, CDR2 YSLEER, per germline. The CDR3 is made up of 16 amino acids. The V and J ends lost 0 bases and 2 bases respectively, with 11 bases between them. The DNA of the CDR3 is TGCGCCAGCAGCCAAGATGAGGGACATCGCAATCAGCCCCAGCATTTT. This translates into CASSQDEGHRNQPQHF.

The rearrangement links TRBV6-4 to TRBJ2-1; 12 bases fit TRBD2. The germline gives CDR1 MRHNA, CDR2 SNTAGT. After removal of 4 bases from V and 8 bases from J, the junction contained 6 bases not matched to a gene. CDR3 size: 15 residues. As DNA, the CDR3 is TGTGCCAGCAGTGTACTAGCGGGGGGTCAGTATGAGCAGTTCTTC. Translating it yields CASSVLAGGQYEQFF.